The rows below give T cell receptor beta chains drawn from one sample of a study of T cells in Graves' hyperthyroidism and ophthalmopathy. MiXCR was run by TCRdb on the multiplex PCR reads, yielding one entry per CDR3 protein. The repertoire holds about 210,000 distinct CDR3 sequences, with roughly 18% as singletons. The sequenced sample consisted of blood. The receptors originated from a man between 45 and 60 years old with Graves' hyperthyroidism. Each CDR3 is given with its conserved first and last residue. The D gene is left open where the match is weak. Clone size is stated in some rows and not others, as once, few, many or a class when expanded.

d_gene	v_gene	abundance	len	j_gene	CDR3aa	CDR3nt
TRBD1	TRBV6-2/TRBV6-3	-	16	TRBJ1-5	CASSPYRGQYYQPQHF	TGTGCCAGCAGTCCCTACCGGGGACAGTATTATCAGCCCCAGCATTTT
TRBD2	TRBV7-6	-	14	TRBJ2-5	CASSLLRERETQYF	TGTGCCAGCAGCTTATTGCGGGAGAGAGAGACCCAGTACTTC
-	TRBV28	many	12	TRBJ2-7	CASSLVAGWQYF	TGTGCCAGCAGTTTAGTGGCGGGCTGGCAGTACTTC
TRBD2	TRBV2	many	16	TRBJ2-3	CASSDRTSGQGDTQYF	TGTGCCAGCAGTGACCGGACTAGCGGCCAGGGAGATACGCAGTATTTT
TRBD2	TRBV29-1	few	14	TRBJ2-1	CSVDSGSSYNEQFF	TGCAGCGTCGATAGCGGGAGCTCCTACAATGAGCAGTTCTTC
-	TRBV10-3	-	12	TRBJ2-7	CAISELRYEQYF	TGTGCCATCAGTGAGCTGCGCTACGAGCAGTACTTC
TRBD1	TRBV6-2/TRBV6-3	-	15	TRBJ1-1	CASREGQGGGTEAFF	TGTGCCAGCAGAGAGGGACAGGGAGGGGGCACTGAAGCTTTCTTT
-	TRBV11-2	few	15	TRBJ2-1	CASSLDRVVGNEQFF	TGTGCCAGCAGCTTAGACAGGGTCGTGGGTAATGAGCAGTTCTTC
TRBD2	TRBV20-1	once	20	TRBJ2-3	CSARDQWGTSGRAITDTQYF	TGCAGTGCTAGAGATCAGTGGGGGACTAGCGGGAGGGCGATCACAGATACGCAGTATTTT
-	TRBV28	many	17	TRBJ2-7	CASSLTPWLAPSYEQYF	TGTGCCAGCAGTTTAACCCCGTGGCTAGCACCCTCCTACGAGCAGTACTTC
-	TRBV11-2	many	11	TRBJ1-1	CASSSNRGAFF	TGTGCCAGCAGCTCTAACAGAGGAGCTTTCTTT
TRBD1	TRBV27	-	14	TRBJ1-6	CASSMDRGISPLHF	TGTGCCAGCAGTATGGACAGGGGGATTTCACCCCTCCACTTT
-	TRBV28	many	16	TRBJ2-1	CATSKSRGLSYNEQFF	TGTGCCACCTCGAAGAGCCGGGGGCTCTCCTACAATGAGCAGTTCTTC
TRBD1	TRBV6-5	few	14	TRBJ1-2	CASSYSGTDWGYTF	TGTGCCAGCAGTTACTCGGGGACAGATTGGGGCTACACCTTC
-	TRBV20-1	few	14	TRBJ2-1	CSARGSAAYNEQFF	TGCAGTGCTAGAGGCTCAGCGGCCTACAATGAGCAGTTCTTC
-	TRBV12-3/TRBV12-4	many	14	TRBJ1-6	CASKPSGRNSPLHF	TGTGCCAGCAAACCGTCGGGTCGAAATTCACCCCTCCACTTT
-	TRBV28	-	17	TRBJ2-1	CASRSFFWGKGGNEQFF	TGTGCCAGCAGATCTTTTTTTTGGGGGAAAGGCGGCAATGAGCAGTTCTTC
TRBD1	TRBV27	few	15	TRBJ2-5	CASSTGTGTGETQYF	TGTGCCAGCAGCACCGGGACAGGTACGGGAGAGACCCAGTACTTC
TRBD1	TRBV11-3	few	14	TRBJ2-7	CASSLQGSSHEQYF	TGTGCCAGCAGCCTACAGGGGAGCTCCCACGAGCAGTACTTC
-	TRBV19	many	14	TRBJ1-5	CASSIVGNGQPQHF	TGTGCCAGTAGTATTGTAGGGAACGGGCAGCCCCAGCATTTT
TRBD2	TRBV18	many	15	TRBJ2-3	CASSLTSASTDTQYF	TGTGCCAGCTCCCTCACTAGCGCTAGCACAGATACGCAGTATTTT
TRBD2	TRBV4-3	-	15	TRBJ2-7	CASSPGLANHYEQYF	TGCGCCAGCAGCCCGGGACTAGCGAACCACTACGAGCAGTACTTC
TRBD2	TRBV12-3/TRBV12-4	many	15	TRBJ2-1	CASRIAGFTYNEQFF	TGTGCCAGCAGAATAGCGGGATTCACCTACAATGAGCAGTTCTTC
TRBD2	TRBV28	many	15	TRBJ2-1	CASSLRTSGSVEQFF	TGTGCCAGCAGTTTGAGGACTAGCGGGAGTGTTGAGCAGTTCTTC